These T cell receptor beta chains were read from a single sample in a study of beta chain features in type 1 diabetes. Only in-frame clones appear in the TCRdb table, and some are missing; sequencing was by immunoSEQ multiplex PCR. The profile shows about 390,000 clones, 9.5% to 10% of them singletons. Sequencing was done on a sample of central memory CD4+ T cells from blood. The receptors stem from a man aged 25-45 years with type 1 diabetes. Both conserved end residues are part of each CDR3. Each record gives: J gene, clone size, D gene, V gene, CDR3 DNA, CDR3 protein. The D gene is left open where the match is weak. Expanded clones are given a class, and other clones once, few, many or no size at all.

>TRBJ2-6|few|-|TRBV27
TGTGCCAGCAGTTTAAGGGATGGGGCCAACGTCCTGACTTTC
CASSLRDGANVLTF
>TRBJ2-1|-|TRBD2|TRBV6-5
TGTGCCAGCAGTTACTTAGCGGGGGTCGGTGAGCAGTTCTTC
CASSYLAGVGEQFF
>TRBJ2-7|-|-|TRBV7-2
TGTGCCAGCAGCTTAGAACGGCTAGGGCTCGGGGAGCAGTACTTC
CASSLERLGLGEQYF
>TRBJ1-5|few|-|TRBV7-2
TGTGCCAGCAGCGTACGGACGGCCAATCAGCCCCAGCATTTT
CASSVRTANQPQHF
>TRBJ2-4|few|TRBD2|TRBV27
TGTGCCAGCACCGGGGGGAGGGGAAACATTCAGTACTTC
CASTGGRGNIQYF
>TRBJ2-7|-|-|TRBV11-2
TGTGCCAGCAGCTTAGGACAGCAATACGAGCAGTACTTC
CASSLGQQYEQYF
>TRBJ2-3|few|-|TRBV20-1
TGCAGTGCTAGGCAGAGAGATACGCAGTATTTT
CSARQRDTQYF
>TRBJ1-5|few|TRBD1|TRBV19
TGTGCCAGTACTTATGGACAGGCTAATCAGCCCCAGCATTTT
CASTYGQANQPQHF
>TRBJ2-3|few|TRBD2|TRBV11-2
TGTGCCAGCGCCTTCGGGACTAGCGGCACGGAAACGCAGTATTTT
CASAFGTSGTETQYF
>TRBJ1-1|-|-|TRBV7-2
TGTGCCAGCAGCCCCCGCCGGGCTGAAGCTTTCTTT
CASSPRRAEAFF
>TRBJ2-7|few|-|TRBV4-2
TGTGCCAGCAGCTTAGTAGGCAGACAGACCTACGAGCAGTACTTC
CASSLVGRQTYEQYF
>TRBJ1-5|many|-|TRBV2
TGTGCCAGCAGAGGACAGAGCAATCAGCCCCAGCATTTT
CASRGQSNQPQHF
>TRBJ2-1|many|TRBD2|TRBV2
TGTGCCAGCAGAGCACTAGCGGGAGTTTTAAGTGAGCAGTTCTTC
CASRALAGVLSEQFF
>TRBJ2-1|-|-|TRBV7-2
TGTGCCAGCAGCCGCTACAGAGGTGAGCAGTTCTTC
CASSRYRGEQFF
>TRBJ1-3|few|-|TRBV19
TGTGCCAGTGGTATGGGGTCCCTGCCTGGAAACACCATATATTTT
CASGMGSLPGNTIYF
>TRBJ1-4|-|-|TRBV5-1
TGCGCCAGCAGCACTTCGACAGCAGCCCATGAAAAACTGTTTTTT
CASSTSTAAHEKLFF
>TRBJ2-5|-|TRBD2|TRBV6-4
TGTGCCAGCAGTGCATCGGGGGGGGAGACCCAGTACTTC
CASSASGGETQYF
>TRBJ2-7|-|-|TRBV7-9
TGTGCCAGCAGCTTAGTCGGTGGGGGCGAGTACGAGCAGTACTTC
CASSLVGGGEYEQYF
>TRBJ2-7|-|TRBD1|TRBV27
TGTGCCAGCAGTGCGGCCGGGACAGGGTATTACGAGCAGTACTTC
CASSAAGTGYYEQYF
>TRBJ2-5|-|-|TRBV7-2
TGTGCCAGCAGCTTGACCCCCCCGGGACCACTAGCAGAGACCCAGTACTTC
CASSLTPPGPLAETQYF
>TRBJ2-1|-|-|TRBV6-1
TGTGCCAGCAGACCCCCGATGCGAGGCGGTGAGCAGTTCTTC
CASRPPMRGGEQFF
>TRBJ2-2|-|TRBD1|TRBV2
TGTGCCAGCAGACTGACAGGGGGGTCCGGGGAGCTGTTTTTT
CASRLTGGSGELFF
>TRBJ2-5|few|-|TRBV5-1
TGCGCCAGCAGCCAAGAGTTGGCTACCCAAGAGACCCAGTACTTC
CASSQELATQETQYF
>TRBJ1-2|many|-|TRBV11-1
TGTGCCAGCAGCCTTATTACGGTCTATGGCTACACCTTC
CASSLITVYGYTF
>TRBJ2-1|few|-|TRBV9
TGTGCCAGCAGCCCCCGTATGTACAATGAGCAGTTCTTC
CASSPRMYNEQFF
>TRBJ1-2|-|-|TRBV5-1
TGCGCCAGCAGCTCCGGACAAAACCAAAACTATGGCTACACCTTC
CASSSGQNQNYGYTF
>TRBJ2-5|-|-|TRBV5-1
TGCGCCAGCAGCCCGCTCGTGGCCACGGAGACCCAGTACTTC
CASSPLVATETQYF
>TRBJ2-7|many|TRBD1|TRBV11-2
TGTGCCAGCAGCTCACCGGGACAGGGCTCCGAGCAGTACTTC
CASSSPGQGSEQYF
>TRBJ1-4|-|-|TRBV28
TGTGCCAGCAGTTTAACAGGGACGACTAATGAAAAACTGTTTTTT
CASSLTGTTNEKLFF
>TRBJ2-2|-|-|TRBV5-1
TGCGCCAGCAGCTTGGCGCAAACCGGGGAGCTGTTTTTT
CASSLAQTGELFF
>TRBJ1-4|-|-|TRBV7-2
TGTGCCAGCAGCCGGACGTACTCAACTAATGAAAAACTGTTTTTT
CASSRTYSTNEKLFF
>TRBJ1-2|-|TRBD1|TRBV14
TGTGCCAGCAGCCTGGGACAGCCTTTTTATGGCTACACCTTC
CASSLGQPFYGYTF
>TRBJ1-3|-|-|TRBV28
TGTGCCAGCAGTTGGGGGTCTGGAAACACCATATATTTT
CASSWGSGNTIYF
>TRBJ1-2|-|TRBD1|TRBV7-2
TGTGCCAGCAGGGGAGTACAGGGGGCATATGGCTACACCTTC
CASRGVQGAYGYTF
>TRBJ2-2|few|-|TRBV19
TGTGCCAGTAGTGTACAGGGTACCGGGGAGCTGTTTTTT
CASSVQGTGELFF
>TRBJ2-2|-|TRBD1|TRBV6-1
TGTGCCAGCAGGATAGACAGGGGAAACCCGGGGGAGCTGTTTTTT
CASRIDRGNPGELFF
>TRBJ1-4|-|TRBD1|TRBV6-5
TGTGCCAGCAGTTACGTGGGACAGGGGAATGAAAAACTGTTTTTT
CASSYVGQGNEKLFF
>TRBJ2-7|-|-|TRBV18
TGTGCCAGCTCACCCGGAGGGGGGGGCGTAGAGCAGTACTTC
CASSPGGGGVEQYF
>TRBJ2-7|few|TRBD2|TRBV5-1
TGCGCCAGCAGCTCGGGGCGGCTAGCGGGCCTATCCTACGAGCAGTACTTC
CASSSGRLAGLSYEQYF
>TRBJ2-3|many|-|TRBV2
TGTGCCAGCAGTGAAGGCGGGGCTAGCCTTAGCACAGATACGCAGTATTTT
CASSEGGASLSTDTQYF
>TRBJ1-2|few|TRBD1|TRBV18
TGTGCCAGCTCACCTACCATGGACAGGGGGCAAGGCTACACCTTC
CASSPTMDRGQGYTF
>TRBJ1-5|many|-|TRBV7-9
TGTGCCAGCAGTCCCGACGGGGGCAATCAGCCCCAGCATTTT
CASSPDGGNQPQHF
>TRBJ2-1|-|-|TRBV7-2
TGTGCCAGCAGCCCCCCGGGGAGCTCCTACAATGAGCAGTTCTTC
CASSPPGSSYNEQFF
>TRBJ1-4|few|-|TRBV7-9
TGTGCCAGCAGCATGGCAGGGGATAATGAAAAACTGTTTTTT
CASSMAGDNEKLFF
>TRBJ1-1|-|-|TRBV11-2
TGTACCAGCAGCTTAGATCTGGGGCTGAACACTGAAGCTTTCTTT
CTSSLDLGLNTEAFF
>TRBJ1-4|-|TRBD1|TRBV28
TGTGCCAGCAGTTTTTCCCAAGACAGGGGAGAAAAACTGTTTTTT
CASSFSQDRGEKLFF
>TRBJ2-3|many|-|TRBV7-2
TGTGCCAGCAGCTTAGCCCCGGGACTCTTCACGGGTTATACGCAGTATTTT
CASSLAPGLFTGYTQYF
>TRBJ2-7|-|TRBD1|TRBV5-1
TGCGCCAGCAGCTGGGGGACAGGGGCCAACGAGCAGTACTTC
CASSWGTGANEQYF
>TRBJ2-1|few|-|TRBV6-5
TGTGCCAGCAGAACTAGCCTAGTGGGTGAGCAGTTCTTC
CASRTSLVGEQFF
>TRBJ1-5|-|-|TRBV6-1
TGTGCCAGCAGCGAAGGGTCGGCAGGCGGTCCTCATTTT
CASSEGSAGGPHF
>TRBJ2-5|many|-|TRBV19
TGTGCCACCACCACCGGAGAGACCCAGTACTTC
CATTTGETQYF
>TRBJ2-1|-|-|TRBV5-1
TGTGCCAGCAGCTTACCACTTGGTAAGCAGTTCTTC
CASSLPLGKQFF